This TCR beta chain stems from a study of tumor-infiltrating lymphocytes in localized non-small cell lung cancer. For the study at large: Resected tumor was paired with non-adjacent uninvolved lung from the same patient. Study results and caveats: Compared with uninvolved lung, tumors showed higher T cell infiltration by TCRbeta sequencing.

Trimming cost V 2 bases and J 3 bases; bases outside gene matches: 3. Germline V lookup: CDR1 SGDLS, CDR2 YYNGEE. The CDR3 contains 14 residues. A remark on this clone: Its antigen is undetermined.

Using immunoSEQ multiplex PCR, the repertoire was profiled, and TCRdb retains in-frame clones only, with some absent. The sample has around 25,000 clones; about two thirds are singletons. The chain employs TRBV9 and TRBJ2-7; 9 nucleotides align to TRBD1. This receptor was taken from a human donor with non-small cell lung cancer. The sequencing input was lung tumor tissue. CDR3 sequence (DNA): TGTGCCAGCAGCGTGCCGGGACAGGGCTACGAGCAGTACTTC. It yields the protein CASSVPGQGYEQYF.